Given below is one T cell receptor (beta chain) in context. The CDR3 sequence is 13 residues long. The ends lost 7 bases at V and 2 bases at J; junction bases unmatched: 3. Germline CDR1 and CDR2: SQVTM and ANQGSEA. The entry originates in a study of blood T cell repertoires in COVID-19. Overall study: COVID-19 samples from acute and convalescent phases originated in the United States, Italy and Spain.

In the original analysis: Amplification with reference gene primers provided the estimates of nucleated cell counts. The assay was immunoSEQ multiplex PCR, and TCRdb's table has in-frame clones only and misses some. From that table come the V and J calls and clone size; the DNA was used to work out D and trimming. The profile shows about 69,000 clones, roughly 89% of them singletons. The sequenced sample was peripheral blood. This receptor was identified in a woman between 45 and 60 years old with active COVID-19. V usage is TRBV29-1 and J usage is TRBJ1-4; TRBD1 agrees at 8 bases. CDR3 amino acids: CSARTGTNEKLFF. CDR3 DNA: TGCAGCGCCCGGACAGGGACTAATGAAAAACTGTTTTTT.